The clone carrying this T cell receptor beta chain was counted a few times. The data derive from a study of identical twins. MiXCR, run by TCRdb on the 5' RACE reads, gives a single entry per CDR3 protein. The profile shows 600,000 to 800,000 distinct CDR3 sequences, approximately 22% of them singletons. Donors uniformly comprised healthy Caucasians. The same sample was also studied in work on T cells expressing NK-cell markers. That paper adds: TCR beta repertoires came from sorted CD3+CD56+NKG2C+, CD3+CD56+NKG2C- and CD3+CD56-NKG2C+ T cells. Seven sequenced donors out of eight were HCMV-seropositive, one seronegative. Clones of NKG2C+ T cells that had expanded were of unclear HCMV specificity.

This receptor was taken from a young woman in good health. Source material: PBMCs.

CDR3 DNA: TGTGCCAGCAGCCTTCACCCGGGGAGCGGGAGGAATGAGCAGTTCTTC. Residues: CASSLHPGSGRNEQFF. V is TRBV4-2 and J is TRBJ2-1; 9 bases agree with TRBD2. The trim removed 4 bases at V and 7 bases at J, leaving 11 bases unmatched. CDR1 LGHNA and CDR2 YNFKEQ come from the germline V gene. This CDR3 spans 16 amino acids.